The 32 T cell receptor beta chains below come from one sample, sequenced in a study of blood T cell repertoires in COVID-19. Sequencing used immunoSEQ multiplex PCR; TCRdb keeps in-frame clones, though not all of them. The sample yields 210,000 or so clones, just under 80% seen once. The source material was peripheral blood. The receptors here all came from a woman older than 75 with active or convalescent COVID-19.

This clone has just one count. The chain couples TRBV28 to TRBJ1-5; tentative D call: TRBD1 (6 bases). The CDR3 is 19 amino acids. The V gene's germline CDR1 is MDHEN and CDR2 SYDVKM. Trimming removed 6 bases at V and 1 base at J, with 25 bases between. The CDR3 nucleotides read TGTGCCAGCAGCCCTTGGGGGCGGTGGGGCATCGGGAGCAATCAGCCCCAGCATTTT. Encoded protein: CASSPWGRWGIGSNQPQHF.

In DNA form, the CDR3 reads TGTGCCAGCAGCTTGGACAACGAGCAGTACTTC. Its protein is CASSLDNEQYF. The chain couples TRBV5-6 to TRBJ2-7; D is uncertain. Per the germline V gene, CDR1 is SGHDT and CDR2 is YYEEEE. The length of the CDR3 is 11 residues. V lost 0 bases and J 5 bases, leaving 3 bases between the germline ends.

The V and J genes are TRBV6-5 and TRBJ2-3; D remains unclear. The CDR3 sequence is 14 residues long. CDR1 MNHEY and CDR2 SVGAGI come from the germline V gene. The ends were cut back, 6 bases at V and 0 bases at J, with 10 bases in the middle. CDR3 in amino acids: CASRVQLSTDTQYF. Written as DNA, the CDR3 is TGTGCCAGCAGGGTCCAACTTAGCACAGATACGCAGTATTTT.

This clone was counted only a few times. V gene TRBV2 combines with J gene TRBJ1-2; the D gene is possibly TRBD1 (6 bases). The CDR3 is made up of 12 amino acids. The germline CDR1 and CDR2 sequences are SNHLY and FYNNEI. V lost 4 bases, J lost 5 bases, and 8 bases lay in between. CDR3 amino acids: CASSADSYGYTF. The CDR3 nucleotides read TGTGCCAGCAGTGCGGACAGTTATGGCTACACCTTC. The full variable domain, rest sourced from reference TRBV2 and TRBJ1-2, is EPEVTQTPSHQVTQMGQEVILRCVPISNHLYFYWYRQILGQKVEFLVSFYNNEISEKSEIFDDQFSVERPDGSNFTLKIRSTKLEDSAMYFCASSADSYGYTFGSGTRLTVV.

The V gene is TRBV7-9, the J gene TRBJ1-6, with D possibly matching TRBD1 (5 bases). Germline-derived CDR1 and CDR2 are SEHNR and FQNEAQ (reference sequence). The germline V and J ends were trimmed by 2 bases and 10 bases, with 12 bases remaining between them. The CDR3 runs to 14 residues. The DNA for the CDR3 is TGTGCCAGCAGCTTATCCAGGGAACTCTCACCCCTCCACTTT. It specifies CASSLSRELSPLHF. The entire variable domain, with the rest obtained from reference TRBV7-9 and TRBJ1-6, is as follows: DTGVSQNPRHKITKRGQNVTFRCDPISEHNRLYWYRQTLGQGPEFLTYFQNEAQLEKSRLLSDRFSAERPKGSFSTLEIQRTEQGDSAMYLCASSLSRELSPLHFGNGTRLTVT.

The V gene is TRBV5-1, the J gene TRBJ2-7; 9 bases are a match to TRBD1. Germline loops: CDR1 SGHRS, CDR2 YFSETQ. This CDR3 is built from 13 residues. V was clipped by 4 bases and J by 4 bases; unmatched bases: 3. CDR3 in DNA: TGCGCCAGCAGCACGGGGACAGGGTACGAGCAGTACTTC. Translated: CASSTGTGYEQYF.

This chain links TRBV19 with TRBJ2-2; a possible D gene is TRBD2 (6 bases). Germline CDR1 LNHDA, CDR2 SQIVND (reference sequence). This CDR3 is 15 amino acids long. V dropped 6 bases and J dropped 7 bases, with 18 bases sitting between them. The CDR3 bases are TGTGCCAGTAGCCAAGGAGGGCAGCGTGGCGGGGAGCTGTTTTTT. Translated, it gives CASSQGGQRGGELFF.

This sequence joins TRBV24-1 and TRBJ1-2; 7 bases line up with TRBD1. Germline V CDR1 and CDR2: KGHDR, SFDVKD. This CDR3 region has 16 residues. The CDR3 DNA is TGTGCGACCTCCGGGGACAGACGATCAGCTAACTATGGCTACACCTTC. Residues: CATSGDRRSANYGYTF.

The rearrangement uses TRBV28 and TRBJ2-7; D is uncertain. V gave up 5 bases and J gave up 0 bases, with 8 bases separating them. This CDR3 comprises 13 residues. Germline loops: CDR1 MDHEN, CDR2 SYDVKM. CDR3 nucleotides: TGTGCCAGCAGTCCCGGGTTCTCCTACGAGCAGTACTTC. The encoded protein is CASSPGFSYEQYF.

The chain uses TRBV6-4 and TRBJ2-7, with a weak D call TRBD1 (6 bases). CDR3 length: 16 residues. CDR1 MRHNA and CDR2 SNTAGT come from the germline V gene. Trimming removed 7 bases from V and 1 base from J, with 20 bases in between. The CDR3 sequence: CASTRLAGARSYEQYF. CDR3 DNA sequence: TGTGCCAGCACCAGACTGGCAGGGGCGAGGTCCTACGAGCAGTACTTC.

This chain connects TRBV9 to TRBJ1-3; TRBD1 aligns across 9 bases. Germline V gives CDR1 SGDLS, CDR2 YYNGEE. The CDR3 contains 17 residues. V was pared by 5 bases and J by 2 bases, with 11 bases of the junction left unmatched. The CDR3 sequence is CASSSWTGERTGNTIYF. CDR3 in DNA: TGTGCCAGCAGTTCCTGGACAGGGGAGCGCACTGGAAACACCATATATTTT. Full variable domain (outside the CDR3, taken from reference TRBV9 and TRBJ1-3): DSGVTQTPKHLITATGQRVTLRCSPRSGDLSVYWYQQSLDQGLQFLIQYYNGEERAKGNILERFSAQQFPDLHSELNLSSLELGDSALYFCASSSWTGERTGNTIYFGEGSWLTVV.

V usage is TRBV19 and J usage is TRBJ1-5; 8 bases align to TRBD1. The germline V gene encodes CDR1 LNHDA and CDR2 SQIVND (reference sequence). This CDR3 has 14 residues. Trimming at V came to 3 bases and at J to 7 bases, leaving 5 bases not matched to a gene. The CDR3, as DNA: TGTGCCAGTAGTATGCAGGGGGCTAGGCAGCCCCAGCATTTT. Translating it yields CASSMQGARQPQHF.

V and J are TRBV19 and TRBJ1-1, with D tentatively TRBD1 (5 bases). Looked up from germline, CDR1 is LNHDA and CDR2 is SQIVND (reference sequence). The CDR3 is 15 residues long. The V end was cut by 3 bases, the J end by 6 bases, with 17 bases between. This CDR3 reads CASSIFNRKNSEAFF. The CDR3 coding sequence is TGTGCCAGTAGTATCTTTAACAGGAAAAACTCTGAAGCTTTCTTT.

The chain has TRBV18 and TRBJ1-3; weak D call: TRBD1 (5 bases). V lost 2 bases and J lost 0, with 11 bases in between. Germline CDR1 and CDR2: KGHSH and LQKENI. This CDR3 comprises 16 residues. CDR3 region: CASSPDSQISGNTIYF. The CDR3 bases are TGTGCCAGCTCACCAGACAGCCAAATCTCTGGAAACACCATATATTTT.

This clone was counted only a few times. This sequence joins TRBV5-1 and TRBJ2-2; D is perhaps TRBD2 (6 bases). This CDR3 has 14 residues. V was cut by 4 bases and J by 4 bases, with 11 bases left in between. CDR1 is SGHRS, CDR2 YFSETQ, per germline. The CDR3 spells CASSAGWVTGELFF. DNA of the CDR3: TGCGCCAGCAGCGCGGGGTGGGTCACCGGGGAGCTGTTTTTT.

V gene TRBV4-3 combines with J gene TRBJ2-1; D might be TRBD2 (6 bases). CDR1 is LGHNA and CDR2 is YSLEER in the germline V gene. The CDR3 extends over 16 amino acids. Trimming left V 4 bases short and J 0 bases short, with 13 bases between. CDR3 sequence: CASSLGRGFSYNEQFF. For the CDR3, the DNA is TGCGCCAGCAGCCTAGGCCGGGGGTTCTCCTACAATGAGCAGTTCTTC.

Only a few counts were recorded for this clone. The chain uses TRBV11-2 and TRBJ1-6, with 8 nucleotides matching TRBD1. Trimming cost V 5 bases and J 6 bases; bases outside gene matches: 15. The germline CDR1 and CDR2 sequences are SGHAT and FQNNGV. This CDR3 comprises 18 residues. The CDR3 spells CASSTFSDRVISNSPLHF. CDR3 in DNA: TGTGCCAGCAGCACATTTTCGGACAGGGTCATTAGTAATTCACCCCTCCACTTT.

The chain carries TRBV2 and TRBJ2-7; D gene unclear. Germline V gene lookup returns CDR1 SNHLY and CDR2 FYNNEI. The CDR3 extends over 15 amino acids. The V gene lost 4 bases and the J gene lost 3 bases, with 16 bases spanning the gap. CDR3 amino acids: CASSVKSTYNYEQYF. CDR3 coding DNA: TGTGCCAGCAGTGTCAAATCAACTTATAACTACGAGCAGTACTTC.

The chain has TRBV4-1 and TRBJ1-5; D ambiguous. Germline CDR1 MGHRA, CDR2 YSYEKL. Trimming removed 5 bases from V and 5 bases from J, with 16 bases in between. This CDR3 is built from 15 residues. CDR3 in amino acids: CASSGTGVVDQPQHF. CDR3 DNA: TGCGCCAGCAGCGGAACGGGAGTCGTGGATCAGCCCCAGCATTTT.

This clone was found a few times. The chain uses TRBV7-2 and TRBJ1-5; D is perhaps TRBD1 (5 bases). Per germline, CDR1 SGHTA and CDR2 FQGNSA. The CDR3 totals 15 residues. Trimming removed 7 bases from V and 2 bases from J, with 15 bases in between. The CDR3 DNA sequence: TGTGCCAGCACCCCCGGGGGAGGAGGCAATCAGCCCCAGCATTTT. Its translation is CASTPGGGGNQPQHF.

This clone has a handful of counts. This chain connects TRBV24-1 to TRBJ2-1; no clear D gene. Trimming took off 0 bases at V and 7 bases at J, with 12 bases between the two ends. This CDR3 is built from 15 residues. Germline V gene sequence: CDR1 KGHDR, CDR2 SFDVKD. Here the CDR3 DNA reads TGTGCCACCAGTGATTTGCAGGTCATGAAGAATGAGCAGTTCTTC. It yields the protein CATSDLQVMKNEQFF.

This CDR3 reads CASNEGALQETQYF. In DNA, the CDR3 is TGTGCCAGCAACGAAGGGGCCCTCCAAGAGACCCAGTACTTC. The genes are TRBV2 and TRBJ2-5; D possibly corresponds to TRBD1 (5 bases). Trimming removed 7 bases from V and 1 base from J, with 13 bases in between. The CDR3 is 14 residues long. The germline CDR1 and CDR2 sequences are SNHLY and FYNNEI.

The gene calls are TRBV4-2 and TRBJ2-5; 7 nucleotides agree with TRBD1. This CDR3 comprises 16 residues. Germline V gene data show CDR1 as LGHNA and CDR2 as YNFKEQ. V dropped 2 bases and J dropped 5; count of bases not matched to a gene: 11. CDR3 sequence (DNA): TGTGCCAGCAGCCAATCTACTGGGGGCAGGGGGGAGACCCAGTACTTC. Residues: CASSQSTGGRGETQYF.

In DNA form, the CDR3 reads TGTGCCAGCAAGCAGACGACGGGGAACTATGGCTACACCTTC. Residues: CASKQTTGNYGYTF. The chain employs TRBV2 and TRBJ1-2, with D uncertain. Trimming left V 7 bases short and J 2 bases short, with 14 bases between. CDR1 and CDR2 (germline): SNHLY, FYNNEI. The CDR3 has 14 residues.

The chain is built from TRBV5-1 and TRBJ2-2, with 8 bases identical to TRBD1. CDR3 length equals 24 residues. Germline V gene data show CDR1 as SGHRS and CDR2 as YFSETQ. J gave up 0 bases and V 4 bases, and 29 bases lay outside the gene matches. CDR3 sequence (DNA): TGCGCCAGCAGCATCAGGGGGCTGGCAACCCAGAGTCTAGGGACAGTGGCGAACACCGGGGAGCTGTTTTTT. Protein sequence: CASSIRGLATQSLGTVANTGELFF.

This chain joins TRBV2 and TRBJ2-7, with D possibly matching TRBD1 (6 bases). The V end lost 5 bases, the J end lost 0 bases, and 8 bases lay between the germline ends. The germline V gene encodes CDR1 SNHLY and CDR2 FYNNEI. CDR3 length: 13 residues. The CDR3 is CASSLDSSYEQYF. In DNA form, the CDR3 reads TGTGCCAGCAGTTTGGACAGCTCCTACGAGCAGTACTTC.

The rearrangement links TRBV20-1 to TRBJ2-2; D gene unclear. CDR3 size: 11 residues. Germline V gene data show CDR1 as DFQATT and CDR2 as SNEGSKA (reference sequence). The V and J ends lost 2 bases and 6 bases respectively, with 4 bases between them. The CDR3 sequence: CSARRAGELFF. CDR3 DNA sequence: TGCAGTGCTAGACGGGCCGGGGAGCTGTTTTTT.

This chain uses TRBV19 with TRBJ1-2; 9 bases align to TRBD1. The CDR3 covers 16 residues. Germline CDR1 reads LNHDA; CDR2 reads SQIVND (reference sequence). The junction had 15 bases not matched to a gene; V was cut back by 5 bases and J by 8 bases. CDR3 protein: CASSSGTGLVGGGYTF. The CDR3 nucleotides are TGTGCCAGTAGTTCCGGGACAGGGCTAGTAGGCGGCGGCTACACCTTC.

J is TRBJ2-3 and V is TRBV14; D gene ambiguous. Per the germline V gene, CDR1 is SGHDN and CDR2 is FVKESK. V lost 4 bases, J lost 2 bases, and 10 bases lay in between. CDR3 length: 14 amino acids. In DNA, the CDR3 is TGTGCCAGCAGCCCCCTCAGTTACACAGATACGCAGTATTTT. Its translation is CASSPLSYTDTQYF.

DNA of the CDR3: TGTGCCAGCAGCCAAGGCAGATTCTATGGCTACACCTTC. Translation gives CASSQGRFYGYTF. The chain employs TRBV3-1 (or the pseudogene TRBV3-2) and TRBJ1-2; D not resolved. The CDR3 loop spans 13 amino acids. CDR1 is LGHDT and CDR2 is YNNKEL in the germline V gene (reference sequence). V lost 1 base to trimming and J lost 4 bases, with 7 bases between them.

The CDR3 DNA reads TGTGCCAGCAGCTTGGGGCAGTACAATGAGCAGTTCTTC. Translation: CASSLGQYNEQFF. The chain joins TRBV5-8 to TRBJ2-1, with D uncertain. V lost 0 bases and J 4 bases, leaving 5 bases between the germline ends. This CDR3 comprises 13 residues. Germline V gene sequence: CDR1 SGHTS, CDR2 YDEGEE.

The chain joins TRBV27 to TRBJ2-3, with D maybe TRBD2 (5 bases). Trimming removed 5 bases at V and 15 bases at J, with 18 bases between. The CDR3 runs to 12 residues. Germline V gene data show CDR1 as MNHEY and CDR2 as SMNVEV (reference sequence). The chain's CDR3 is CASSKDYGTLYF. CDR3 bases: TGTGCCAGCAGTAAAGACTACGGCACACTTTATTTT.